This is a list of T cell receptor beta chains from one sample in a study of blood T cell repertoires in COVID-19. TCRdb's table, derived via immunoSEQ multiplex PCR, lists solely in-frame clones and lacks some. The data show tens of thousands of clones, with about 85% seen just once and roughly 25% held by the top ten. Sequenced input: peripheral blood. These receptor sequences come from an elderly woman in a cohort sampled during active or convalescent COVID-19. Both conserved end residues are part of each CDR3. A D gene is named only where the DNA matches it firmly. Expanded clones get a size class; other rows say once, few or many, or leave the size out.

V: TRBV7-7; size: -; D: TRBD2; J: TRBJ2-5; DNA: TGTGCTAGCAGCCCCAGGACTAGGAGGGTACAAGAGACCCAGTACTTC; CDR3: CASSPRTRRVQETQYF
V: TRBV11-3; size: -; D: TRBD1; J: TRBJ1-1; DNA: TGTGCCAGCAGCTTAGACCTGGTTGGGACAGGGGGTGACACTGAAGCTTTCTTT; CDR3: CASSLDLVGTGGDTEAFF
V: TRBV5-1; size: -; D: TRBD1; J: TRBJ1-3; DNA: TGCGCCAGCAGCTCCACCGGGACAGGGATCTCTGGAAACACCATATATTTT; CDR3: CASSSTGTGISGNTIYF
V: TRBV4-2; size: -; D: -; J: TRBJ1-6; DNA: TGTGCCAGCAGCCAAGATGGAAACAGGGATAATTCACCCCTCCACTTT; CDR3: CASSQDGNRDNSPLHF
V: TRBV27; size: -; D: TRBD1; J: TRBJ1-1; DNA: TGTGCCAGCAGTTACAGGGGTGGGACTGAAGCTTTCTTT; CDR3: CASSYRGGTEAFF
V: TRBV7-9; size: -; D: -; J: TRBJ2-7; DNA: TGTGCCAGCAGCTTAAGGGTCGGCGGGGAAGCGGCAACCTACGAGCAGTACTTC; CDR3: CASSLRVGGEAATYEQYF
V: TRBV6-5; size: -; D: -; J: TRBJ1-3; DNA: TGTGCCAGCAGAGAGACGGGTGGGAGCACCATATATTTT; CDR3: CASRETGGSTIYF
V: TRBV5-6; size: -; D: -; J: TRBJ2-5; DNA: TGTGCCAGCAGCTTGGACGGTAAAGAGACCCAGTACTTC; CDR3: CASSLDGKETQYF
V: TRBV7-6; size: -; D: TRBD2; J: TRBJ2-1; DNA: TGTGCCAGCAGCCGTCCCCGCAGCGGGGGCACAAGCTCCTACAATGAGCAGTTCTTC; CDR3: CASSRPRSGGTSSYNEQFF
V: TRBV4-3; size: -; D: -; J: TRBJ2-1; DNA: TGCGCCAGCAGCTCCGATTGGGGCAGCTCCTACAATGAGCAGTTCTTC; CDR3: CASSSDWGSSYNEQFF
V: TRBV6-5; size: -; D: TRBD2; J: TRBJ2-1; DNA: TGTGCCAGCAGTCCGTCCGGGACTAGGGGTGAGCAGTTCTTC; CDR3: CASSPSGTRGEQFF
V: TRBV28; size: once; D: -; J: TRBJ1-1; DNA: TGTGCCAGCAGTCTAGTCGCGGCGGGTTACATGAACACTGAAGCTTTCTTT; CDR3: CASSLVAAGYMNTEAFF
V: TRBV6-2/TRBV6-3; size: -; D: TRBD2; J: TRBJ2-5; DNA: TGTGCCAGCAGTTACCACCTCGGCGGACTAGCGGGGCAAGAGACCCAGTACTTC; CDR3: CASSYHLGGLAGQETQYF
V: TRBV10-3; size: -; D: TRBD2; J: TRBJ2-2; DNA: TGTGCCATCAGTAGTAGCGGGAGTGTTTCGGGCACCGGGGAGCTGTTTTTT; CDR3: CAISSSGSVSGTGELFF
V: TRBV24-1; size: -; D: TRBD2; J: TRBJ2-5; DNA: TGTGCCACCAGTGTATCTAGCGGGAGGGCCTTTCAAGAGACCCAGTACTTC; CDR3: CATSVSSGRAFQETQYF
V: TRBV19; size: -; D: TRBD2; J: TRBJ2-3; DNA: TGTGCCAGTGGGCAAGCGGGGGGATCCACAGATACGCAGTATTTT; CDR3: CASGQAGGSTDTQYF
V: TRBV6-2/TRBV6-3; size: -; D: -; J: TRBJ2-1; DNA: TGTGCCAGCAGTTACACGGCCTACAATGAGCAGTTCTTC; CDR3: CASSYTAYNEQFF
V: TRBV29-1; size: -; D: -; J: TRBJ1-5; DNA: TGCAGCGTTTGTGTCGAGAGCAATCAGCCCCAGCATTTT; CDR3: CSVCVESNQPQHF
V: TRBV30; size: -; D: -; J: TRBJ1-3; DNA: TGTGCCTGGAGTGTAAGGCCAGCTAGCTCTGGAAACACCATATATTTT; CDR3: CAWSVRPASSGNTIYF
V: TRBV5-8; size: -; D: TRBD1; J: TRBJ1-2; DNA: TGTGCCAGCAGCTTCTACCAGGGGGCAAGCTATGGCTACACCTTC; CDR3: CASSFYQGASYGYTF
V: TRBV10-3; size: -; D: TRBD1; J: TRBJ2-1; DNA: TGTGCCATCAGTGAGTCAGTCGAAAACAGGGGGTCCCTGTACAATGAGCAGTTCTTC; CDR3: CAISESVENRGSLYNEQFF
V: TRBV3-1/TRBV3-2; size: once; D: -; J: TRBJ2-5; DNA: TGTGCCAGCAGCCAATGGGGCAGCTCGGCCAGGCAAGAGACCCAGTACTTC; CDR3: CASSQWGSSARQETQYF
V: TRBV11-3; size: -; D: TRBD1; J: TRBJ2-7; DNA: TGTGCCAGCAGCTTAGCAGCTCAGGGACAGGGCATGGGCGAGCAGTACTTC; CDR3: CASSLAAQGQGMGEQYF
V: TRBV5-6; size: -; D: TRBD2; J: TRBJ2-7; DNA: TGTGCCAGCAGCTTCGGGATAGTTAGCGGGAGGACCAACGAGCAGTACTTC; CDR3: CASSFGIVSGRTNEQYF
V: TRBV7-9; size: -; D: -; J: TRBJ2-3; DNA: TGTGCCAGCAGCTTAGCGAGCGGGCTCACAGATACGCAGTATTTT; CDR3: CASSLASGLTDTQYF
V: TRBV2; size: few; D: -; J: TRBJ1-4; DNA: TGTGCCAGCAGTGAGCTTCAGGGCCGGAAAGAAAAACTGTTTTTT; CDR3: CASSELQGRKEKLFF
V: TRBV5-1; size: -; D: TRBD1; J: TRBJ2-1; DNA: TGCGCCAGCAGATCAGGGGGCCCCTACAATGAGCAGTTCTTC; CDR3: CASRSGGPYNEQFF
V: TRBV10-3; size: -; D: TRBD2; J: TRBJ2-1; DNA: TGTGCCATCAGTGAGCTGCCCCGACTAGCGGGGACATACAATGAGCAGTTCTTC; CDR3: CAISELPRLAGTYNEQFF
V: TRBV6-6; size: -; D: -; J: TRBJ1-2; DNA: TGTGCCAGCAGGGCGGTTCTCTATGGCTACACCTTC; CDR3: CASRAVLYGYTF
V: TRBV18; size: -; D: -; J: TRBJ1-5; DNA: TGTGCCAGCTCAATCAACAGAGCTAACAATCAGCCCCAGCATTTT; CDR3: CASSINRANNQPQHF
V: TRBV5-1; size: -; D: TRBD2; J: TRBJ2-3; DNA: TGCGCCAGCAGCTTGGCCGGGACTAGCGGGGCTAGCACAGATACGCAGTATTTT; CDR3: CASSLAGTSGASTDTQYF
V: TRBV2; size: -; D: -; J: TRBJ2-3; DNA: TGTGCCAGCAGTGGGCTAGCAGATACGCAGTATTTT; CDR3: CASSGLADTQYF
V: TRBV11-3; size: -; D: -; J: TRBJ2-2; DNA: TGTGCCAGCAGCTTAGATAGGGGTGCAGGTCGCACCGGGGAGCTGTTTTTT; CDR3: CASSLDRGAGRTGELFF
V: TRBV30; size: -; D: TRBD1; J: TRBJ1-2; DNA: TGTGCCTGGAGCCAACGGAACAGGGGAAACTATGGCTACACCTTC; CDR3: CAWSQRNRGNYGYTF
V: TRBV6-4; size: -; D: TRBD2; J: TRBJ2-1; DNA: TGTGCCAGCAGTGAAGTAGCGGGAGTATCAAATGAGCAGTTCTTC; CDR3: CASSEVAGVSNEQFF
V: TRBV11-3; size: -; D: TRBD2; J: TRBJ2-2; DNA: TGTGCCAGCAGTTCACTAGCGGGAGTCGCTAACACCGGGGAGCTGTTTTTT; CDR3: CASSSLAGVANTGELFF
V: TRBV2; size: -; D: TRBD1; J: TRBJ2-7; DNA: TGTGCCAGCAGGCCGGGACAGGGTCGGAGCGAGCAGTACTTC; CDR3: CASRPGQGRSEQYF
V: TRBV27; size: -; D: TRBD1; J: TRBJ2-1; DNA: TGTGCCAGCAGCCTGACAGGGAATCGGCACAATGAGCAGTTCTTC; CDR3: CASSLTGNRHNEQFF
V: TRBV5-8; size: -; D: -; J: TRBJ2-5; DNA: TGTGCCAGCAGCTCGGGGGTATACCAAGAGACCCAGTACTTC; CDR3: CASSSGVYQETQYF
V: TRBV27; size: once; D: -; J: TRBJ2-3; DNA: TGTGCCAGCAGTTTTTGGGGGGGCCGAGATACGCAGTATTTT; CDR3: CASSFWGGRDTQYF
V: TRBV5-1; size: -; D: TRBD1; J: TRBJ1-2; DNA: TGCGCCAGCAGCTCCGGACAGGGAGCTAACTATGGCTACACCTTC; CDR3: CASSSGQGANYGYTF
V: TRBV12-3/TRBV12-4; size: -; D: -; J: TRBJ1-1; DNA: TGTGCCAGCAGACCTGAGCCCCCCACTGAAGCTTTCTTT; CDR3: CASRPEPPTEAFF
V: TRBV5-8; size: -; D: TRBD1; J: TRBJ1-2; DNA: TGTGCCAGCAGCCCCCGGACAGGAGATCCTAACTATGGCTACACCTTC; CDR3: CASSPRTGDPNYGYTF
V: TRBV12-5; size: -; D: -; J: TRBJ1-1; DNA: TGTGCTAATGAACCGGGACTGGGGAACACTGAAGCTTTCTTT; CDR3: CANEPGLGNTEAFF
V: TRBV7-9; size: -; D: -; J: TRBJ2-1; DNA: TGTGCCAGCAGCGCCCCGGGCGGGCCAGATATAAATGAGCAGTTCTTC; CDR3: CASSAPGGPDINEQFF
V: TRBV30; size: -; D: TRBD2; J: TRBJ2-1; DNA: TGTGCCTGGAGTGTCCTGGGACTAGTAGGTTCTCTGTTCTTC; CDR3: CAWSVLGLVGSLFF
V: TRBV30; size: -; D: TRBD1; J: TRBJ1-4; DNA: TGTGCCTGGACACAGGGGGGTCCTTTTGCAACTAATGAAAAACTGTTTTTT; CDR3: CAWTQGGPFATNEKLFF
V: TRBV2; size: -; D: -; J: TRBJ2-1; DNA: TGTGCCAGCTATAAGGGGGGGCTAAGCCCTTACAATGAGCAGTTCTTC; CDR3: CASYKGGLSPYNEQFF
V: TRBV5-1; size: -; D: -; J: TRBJ2-1; DNA: TGCGCCAGCAGTTACTATGGCGGCTACAATGAGCAGTTCTTC; CDR3: CASSYYGGYNEQFF
V: TRBV5-1; size: -; D: TRBD1; J: TRBJ1-1; DNA: TGCGCCAGCAGCTTGGATGCTGGGACAGGGGGCACTGAAGCTTTCTTT; CDR3: CASSLDAGTGGTEAFF
V: TRBV10-1; size: few; D: TRBD2; J: TRBJ2-7; DNA: TGCGCCAGCAGTGATGGGGAGCCGGGGGGGAGGTACGAGCAGTACTTC; CDR3: CASSDGEPGGRYEQYF
V: TRBV30; size: -; D: TRBD1; J: TRBJ1-2; DNA: TGTGCCTGGAGTGTCCCGGACAGGGGAGTAGAGTTCTATGGCTACACCTTC; CDR3: CAWSVPDRGVEFYGYTF
V: TRBV7-9; size: -; D: TRBD2; J: TRBJ2-1; DNA: TGTGCCAGCAGCTTAGGGGCGGGAGTGGGTAATGAGCAGTTCTTC; CDR3: CASSLGAGVGNEQFF
V: TRBV27; size: -; D: TRBD2; J: TRBJ2-3; DNA: TGTGCCACTCGCGGGGCGGGGGGACGAGGTACGCAGTATTTT; CDR3: CATRGAGGRGTQYF
V: TRBV29-1; size: -; D: TRBD1; J: TRBJ1-1; DNA: TGCAGCGTTGAATCGGTACAGGGGGCCTCTGAAGCTTTCTTT; CDR3: CSVESVQGASEAFF
V: TRBV7-6; size: -; D: TRBD1; J: TRBJ2-5; DNA: TGTGCCAGCAGCTTAGGGGGACAGGGGGATCATAGCGAGACCCAGTACTTC; CDR3: CASSLGGQGDHSETQYF